What follows are 9 T cell receptor beta chains derived from one specimen sequenced in a study of T cells in Graves' hyperthyroidism and ophthalmopathy. Amplified TCR beta CDR3 regions derived from RNA transcripts. Primed by the HTBI set, a first-round RT-PCR was run on the TCR CDR3. A single record per CDR3 protein comes from TCRdb applying MiXCR to the multiplex PCR reads. The table lists about 460,000 distinct CDR3 sequences, around a fifth of them singletons, with 49% in the top ten. Source material: blood. The receptors derive from a woman between 70 and 85 years old with Graves' ophthalmopathy.

The sample holds a few counts of this clonotype. The rearrangement uses TRBV7-2 and TRBJ1-6; D is uncertain. The CDR3 runs 14 residues. Germline CDR1 SGHTA, CDR2 FQGNSA. Trimming removed 6 bases from V and 10 bases from J, with 16 bases in between. CDR3 amino acids: CASSFDIAISPLHF. The CDR3 DNA reads TGTGCCAGCAGTTTCGACATTGCCATCTCACCCCTCCACTTT.

This clonotype was seen at least ten times. The chain uses TRBV2 and TRBJ2-1, with 12 nucleotides matching TRBD2. CDR3 length equals 12 residues. Germline CDR1 is SNHLY and CDR2 is FYNNEI. J gave up 13 bases and V 6 bases, and 4 bases lay outside the gene matches. The CDR3 nucleotides read TGTGCCAGCAGGCGACTAGCGGGAGTTCAGTTCTTC. Amino acids: CASRRLAGVQFF.

This clonotype occurred many times. The CDR3 sequence is CASSFPQGVNYGYTF. CDR3 nucleotide sequence: TGTGCCAGCAGTTTTCCTCAGGGGGTAAACTATGGCTACACCTTC. This rearrangement joins TRBV28 to TRBJ1-2, with 7 bases that match TRBD1. J was trimmed by 2 bases and V by 3 bases; bases with no gene match: 6. Germline lookup yields CDR1 MDHEN and CDR2 SYDVKM. CDR3 length equals 15 residues.

This clonotype appeared once. The chain employs TRBV5-1 and TRBJ1-2, with D unresolved. V lost 4 bases and J 0 bases, leaving 13 bases between the germline ends. The CDR3 spans 15 residues. The V gene's germline CDR1 is SGHRS and CDR2 YFSETQ. The CDR3 region has the DNA TGCGCCAGCAGCCCCGAAGGGTTCACTAACTATGGCTACACCTTC. Translation gives CASSPEGFTNYGYTF.

The chain links TRBV30 to TRBJ1-1; 10 bases line up with TRBD1. Germline CDR1 is GTSNPN and CDR2 is SVGIG (reference sequence). The length of the CDR3 is 14 residues. With 5 bases clipped from V and 4 bases from J, the junction kept 7 bases outside the gene matches. CDR3 amino acids: CAWWPGQGTTEAFF. CDR3 nucleotide sequence: TGTGCCTGGTGGCCGGGACAGGGGACCACTGAAGCTTTCTTT. Full variable domain (remainder filled in from reference TRBV30 and TRBJ1-1): SQTIHQWPATLVQPVGSPLSLECTVEGTSNPNLYWYRQAAGRGLQLLFYSVGIGQISSEVPQNLSASRPQDRQFILSSKKLLLSDSGFYLCAWWPGQGTTEAFFGQGTRLTVV.

The CDR3 nucleotides read TGTGCCAGTGGGGCCGCTACGGCGGGTAACTATGGCTACACCTTC. This codes for CASGAATAGNYGYTF. The chain uses TRBV19 and TRBJ1-2, with a weak D call TRBD1 (5 bases). The V end lost 8 bases, the J end lost 1 base, and 17 bases lay between the germline ends. Germline CDR1 is LNHDA and CDR2 is SQIVND (reference sequence). This CDR3 is built from 15 residues.

This clonotype was counted only a few times. V usage is TRBV7-2 and J usage is TRBJ2-7, with D perhaps matching TRBD1 or TRBD2 (5 bases each). Per the germline V gene, CDR1 is SGHTA and CDR2 is FQGNSA. The CDR3 runs 14 residues. The V end lost 0 bases, the J end lost 5 bases, and 11 bases lay between the germline ends. The CDR3 is CASSLAGRVDEQYF. The CDR3 region has the DNA TGTGCCAGCAGCTTAGCGGGACGAGTAGACGAGCAGTACTTC.

A few counts support this clonotype. Here the CDR3 DNA reads TGTGCCAGCAGCTTAACAGCCGGAGGTAATTCACCCCTCCACTTT. Translated, it gives CASSLTAGGNSPLHF. The chain couples TRBV11-2 to TRBJ1-6, with D hard to call. The CDR3 is made up of 15 amino acids. V was trimmed by 2 bases and J by 6 bases, leaving 11 bases between them. Germline V gene lookup returns CDR1 SGHAT and CDR2 FQNNGV.

The chain employs TRBV19 and TRBJ1-3; D uncertain. The CDR3 has 15 residues. V was pared by 4 bases and J by 0 bases, with 10 bases between. CDR1 is LNHDA, CDR2 SQIVND, per germline (reference sequence). The DNA for the CDR3 is TGTGCCAGTAGTACGGGAGGGATCTCTGGAAACACCATATATTTT. Its protein is CASSTGGISGNTIYF. Complete variable domain (other parts from reference TRBV19 and TRBJ1-3): DGGITQSPKYLFRKEGQNVTLSCEQNLNHDAMYWYRQDPGQGLRLIYYSQIVNDFQKGDIAEGYSVSREKKESFPLTVTSAQKNPTAFYLCASSTGGISGNTIYFGEGSWLTVV.